This entry is about one T cell receptor beta chain. Its target is unknown. Produced via immunoSEQ multiplex PCR; TCRdb's table is partial and in-frame only. Of about 9,700 clones listed, approximately 82% are singletons. This record belongs to a study of tumor-infiltrating lymphocytes in localized non-small cell lung cancer. The study's findings and limits: Available tissue quantity limited TCR sequencing to a patient subset. IM1 and IM2 tumors showed no difference in T-cell fraction.

Looked up from germline, CDR1 is LNHDA and CDR2 is SQIVND (reference sequence). V gave up 3 bases and J gave up 0 bases, with 9 bases separating them. The CDR3 is made up of 14 amino acids. This TCR came from a human donor with non-small cell lung cancer. Material for sequencing was lung tumor tissue. The J gene is TRBJ2-7, the V gene TRBV19, with D hard to call. The CDR3 protein is CASSMTESSYEQYF. CDR3 DNA sequence: TGTGCCAGTAGTATGACGGAGTCCTCCTACGAGCAGTACTTC.